This T cell receptor beta chain was observed in a study of blood T cell repertoires in COVID-19. Generated by immunoSEQ multiplex PCR, the TCRdb table keeps only in-frame clones and is missing some. This table holds approximately 300,000 clones, just under 85% found once. The CDR3 loop spans 17 amino acids. Germline V gene data show CDR1 as MNHEY and CDR2 as SMNVEV (reference sequence). Losses at the gene ends were 3 bases for V and 0 bases for J; bases not matched to a gene: 9. The source is a woman aged 45-59 years with active or convalescent COVID-19. Sequencing used peripheral blood. V usage is TRBV27 and J usage is TRBJ2-7, with 9 bases that match TRBD1. CDR3 DNA: TGTGCCAGCAGTTTTTGGAGGGGACAGGGTCTCTCCTACGAGCAGTACTTC. Its protein is CASSFWRGQGLSYEQYF.